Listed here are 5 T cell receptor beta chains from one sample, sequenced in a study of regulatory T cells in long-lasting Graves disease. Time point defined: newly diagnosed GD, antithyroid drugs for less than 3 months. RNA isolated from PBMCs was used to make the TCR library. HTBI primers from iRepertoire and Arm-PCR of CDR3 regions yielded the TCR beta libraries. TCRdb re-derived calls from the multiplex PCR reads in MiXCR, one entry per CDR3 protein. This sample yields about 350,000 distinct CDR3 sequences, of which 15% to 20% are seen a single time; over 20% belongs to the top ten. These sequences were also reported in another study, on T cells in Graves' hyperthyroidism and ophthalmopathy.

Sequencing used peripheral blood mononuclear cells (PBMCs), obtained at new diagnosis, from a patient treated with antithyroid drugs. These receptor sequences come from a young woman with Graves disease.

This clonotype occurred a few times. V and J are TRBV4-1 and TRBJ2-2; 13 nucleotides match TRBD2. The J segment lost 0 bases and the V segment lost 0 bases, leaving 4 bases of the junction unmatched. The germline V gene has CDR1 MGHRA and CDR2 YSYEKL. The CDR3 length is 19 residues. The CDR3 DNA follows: TGCGCCAGCAGCCAAGATTCCGGGACTAGCGGGGCGAACACCGGGGAGCTGTTTTTT. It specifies CASSQDSGTSGANTGELFF.

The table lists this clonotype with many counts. In DNA form, the CDR3 reads TGTGCCAGCAGCTTAGAGGGTTGGGAACCCACAGATACGCAGTATTTT. It encodes CASSLEGWEPTDTQYF. The chain couples TRBV7-6 to TRBJ2-3; D gene ambiguous. Germline V gives CDR1 SGHVS, CDR2 FNYEAQ. The CDR3 consists of 16 residues. V was cut by 1 base and J by 2 bases, with 13 bases left in between.

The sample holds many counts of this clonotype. The CDR3 bases are TGTGCCAGCAGCCAAGATCAGGGGAGCGGCTACACCTTC. Protein sequence: CASSQDQGSGYTF. This chain joins TRBV3-1 and TRBJ1-2, with a weak D call TRBD1 (6 bases). Germline V gives CDR1 LGHDT, CDR2 YNNKEL (reference sequence). The CDR3 spans 13 residues. V lost 0 bases to trimming and J lost 8 bases, with 10 bases between them.

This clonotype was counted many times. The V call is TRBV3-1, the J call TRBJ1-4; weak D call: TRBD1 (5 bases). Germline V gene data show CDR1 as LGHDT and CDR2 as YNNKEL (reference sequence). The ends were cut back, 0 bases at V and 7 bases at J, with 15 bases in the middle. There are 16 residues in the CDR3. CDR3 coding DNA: TGTGCCAGCAGCCAAGAAGGTCCAGGGAGTGGTGAAAAACTGTTTTTT. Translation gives CASSQEGPGSGEKLFF. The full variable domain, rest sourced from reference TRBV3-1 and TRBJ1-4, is DTAVSQTPKYLVTQMGNDKSIKCEQNLGHDTMYWYKQDSKKFLKIMFSYNNKELIINETVPNRFSPKSPDKAHLNLHINSLELGDSAVYFCASSQEGPGSGEKLFFGSGTQLSVL.

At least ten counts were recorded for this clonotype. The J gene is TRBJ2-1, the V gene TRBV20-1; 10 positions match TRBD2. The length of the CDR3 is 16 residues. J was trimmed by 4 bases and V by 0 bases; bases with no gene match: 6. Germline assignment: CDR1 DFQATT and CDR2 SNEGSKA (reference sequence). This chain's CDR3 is CSARDSAGGDYNEQFF. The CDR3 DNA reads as TGCAGTGCTAGAGATTCAGCGGGGGGGGATTACAATGAGCAGTTCTTC.